The clone carrying this TCR beta chain was seen a few times. The CDR3 spans 15 residues. CDR1 is LGHNA, CDR2 YNFKEQ, per germline. Trimming took 0 bases from V and 7 from J; bases not matched to a gene: 7. Unique molecular identifiers were used to barcode this TCRbeta library. TCRdb re-derived calls from the PCR reads in MiXCR, one entry per CDR3 protein. The profile covers some 500,000 distinct CDR3 sequences, with about 16% appearing a single time and 3.3% taken by the ten largest. These data are taken from a study of T-cell reconstitution after alpha-beta-depleted transplantation in children. The receptor was isolated from a human donor who donated a stem cell graft to a child with acute lymphoblastic leukemia. The chain combines TRBV4-2 with TRBJ1-2; 8 nucleotides agree with TRBD1. The source material was PBMCs from the stem cell graft donor, sampled from the stem cell graft. The CDR3 loop is CASSQDQGATFGYTF. As DNA, the CDR3 is TGTGCCAGCAGCCAAGATCAGGGGGCGACCTTTGGCTACACCTTC.